This T cell receptor (beta chain) was recovered during a study of T cells in Graves' hyperthyroidism and ophthalmopathy (dated by TCRdb to about 2019). Looking at the study overall: Peripheral blood was collected at initial diagnosis, before any treatment. The study also compared thyroid tissue and blood T-cell repertoires from 5 to 7 Graves' hyperthyroidism patients. Once sampling was done, hyperthyroidism patients were given methimazole at a starting dose of 30 mg daily, whereas ophthalmopathy patients were given high-dose intravenous methylprednisolone. Prospective prediction of ophthalmopathy was tested in an independent validation cohort of fewer than 20 hyperthyroidism patients and around 16 patients who later progressed to ophthalmopathy. For training and testing, the 100 or so patients in the discovery cohort were randomly divided in a 7:3 ratio. TCR V-J signatures able to tell the groups apart were searched for in a discovery cohort of 90 to 100 patients, of whom 43 had Graves' ophthalmopathy and 57 had stable Graves' hyperthyroidism. According to the paper, TCR Vbeta CDR3 sequencing was carried out on 135 peripheral blood samples, which came from under 50 ophthalmopathy, roughly 75 hyperthyroidism and approximately 17 progressor patients. Findings and caveats that apply to the study as a whole: Ophthalmopathy was separated from stable hyperthyroidism by a 13 V-J signature model, with approximately 86% sensitivity and roughly 84% specificity obtained in cross-validation and 80%/75% obtained in testing. Most expanded thyroid clonotypes (frequency above 0.001) were also found in blood, which suggests that blood repertoires may mirror thyroid immune responses. Sample size was not statistically predetermined, and blinding of investigators to group allocation was not performed. In validation, the model predicted progression to ophthalmopathy with approximately 70% sensitivity and less than 80% specificity, a median of about six months before onset.

CDR1 and CDR2 were assigned from the germline V gene as SGHTA and FQGNSA. Relative to germline, V is 7 bases shorter and J is 5 bases shorter, with 17 bases between their ends. The CDR3 has 14 amino acids, counting the end cysteine and phenylalanine. The kept DNA is CDR3 alone, 42 bases in frame from the first base. TCR beta CDR3 regions were amplified from RNA transcripts. The first round of RT-PCR for the TCR CDR3 was performed with the HTBI primer set and the Qiagen OneStep RT-PCR kit. Libraries were constructed in a second round of multiplex PCR, after which size selection and purification were performed. Libraries were sequenced paired-end with 100 bp reads on an Illumina HiSeq2000. As for the original processing: SOAPnuke was used to process the raw data, with reads discarded if the reads contained adapters or uncalled bases, had a mean Phred below 15, or lacked an exact constant-primer or identifier match. COPE v1.2.5 was used to merge the high-quality paired reads, and each unique nucleotide sequence was defined as a clonotype. Clonotypes were aligned to IMGT TRBV, TRBD and TRBJ reference segments using MiTCR v1.1. Analysis was restricted to V-J combinations with a frequency above 0.0001, which covered 98% to 99.2% of repertoires. The TCS score was defined as the ratio of F50 (clonal expansion) to E x V (chaos), calculated using BLOSUM62-based TCRdist between CDR3 peptides within each V-J. Welch's t-statistics and random forest reduced 514 V-J features to 13, which were used in a naive Bayes classifier (R e1071). Thyroid-blood repertoire similarity was quantified with the Morisita-Horn index. In TCRdb, the public reads were trimmed at Q25 with fastp and aligned with MiXCR, with productive beta chains retained. CDR3 protein duplicates are merged, each entry listing the most common genes and DNA. These V and J calls rely on TCRdb rather than the paper's analysis. For this sample there are roughly 800,000 distinct CDR3 sequences; about 38% appear just once. 7.5% to 9.5% of the sample is taken by the ten largest.

About this clonotype itself: The target of this receptor is not known. This clone may be a read error of a much larger clone one base away.

Stable Graves' hyperthyroidism was defined as no progression to ophthalmopathy during 18 months of follow-up. Hyperthyroidism patients were newly diagnosed, had a disease duration of under 2 months, and were aged 18 to 65 years. Any patient with an uncontrolled infection, another autoimmune disease, pregnancy or lactation was excluded. Clinical symptoms, serum thyroxine and TRAb, thyroid ultrasound, and orbital computed tomography formed the basis for the diagnoses. Ficoll-Paque density gradient centrifugation was used to isolate PBMCs from about 9.4 ml of fresh peripheral blood. Total RNA was extracted with Trizol reagent, and quality was checked on an Agilent 2100 Bioanalyzer.

The chain is made from TRBV7-2 and TRBJ2-5; matching of 6 bases hints at TRBD2 as the D gene. Sequencing input: blood. This receptor was taken from a man younger than 35 with Graves' hyperthyroidism. The nucleotides read TGTACCAGCACCCCGGTCCGGGAGATGGAGACCCAGTACTTC. This yields the protein CTSTPVREMETQYF.